Listed here is a single TCR beta chain. These data originate in a study of T cells in tuberculosis. The CDR3 loop spans 15 amino acids. CDR1 is LNHDA and CDR2 is SQIVND in the germline V gene (reference sequence). V dropped 6 bases and J dropped 4; count of bases not matched to a gene: 5. Using immunoSEQ multiplex PCR, the repertoire was profiled, and TCRdb retains in-frame clones only, with some absent. The sample includes about 58,000 clones, approximately 88% of them seen just once. Cells were sorted from thawed PBMC rested overnight and stained with GMM-loaded CD1B tetramer, viability dye and anti-CD3. The CD1B tetramers carried C32 glucose monomycolate purified from Rhodococcus equi.

The sequenced sample was CD1b-GMM tetramer-negative cells sorted from PBMCs. This TCR was recovered from an adult woman with latent tuberculosis. V usage is TRBV19 and J usage is TRBJ2-3, with 12 bases that match TRBD1. The CDR3 spells CASRPGQGAADTQYF. CDR3 sequence (DNA): TGTGCCAGTAGGCCGGGACAGGGGGCAGCAGATACGCAGTATTTT.